These 14 T cell receptor beta chains were sequenced from one sample in a study of blood T cell repertoires in COVID-19 (dated by TCRdb to about 2020). Library creation used the immunoSEQ multiplex PCR assay. TCRdb re-hosts the immuneACCESS table, in-frame sequences only. Its copies lack some clones; in the studies checked, an unresolved V gene accounts for under half of them, and the cause for the rest is not known. This sample is represented by about 120,000 clones; roughly 76% of them were singletons. The ten largest account for about 10% of the sample. Sequenced: peripheral blood. These receptors came from a human donor in a cohort sampled during active COVID-19.

The chain employs TRBV6-6 and TRBJ2-5; TRBD2 aligns across 9 bases. CDR3 length: 16 residues. V shed 0 bases and J 5 bases; nucleotides not matched to a gene: 7. The germline V gene encodes CDR1 MNHNY and CDR2 SVGAGI (reference sequence). CDR3: CASSYSGSGSRETQYF. CDR3 in DNA: TGTGCCAGCAGTTACTCGGGTAGCGGGAGTCGTGAGACCCAGTACTTC.

The chain couples TRBV7-2 to TRBJ1-1; no clear D. The length of the CDR3 is 15 residues. V was shortened by 6 bases and J by 11 bases, with 25 bases between the two germline ends. Germline values: CDR1 SGHTA, CDR2 FQGNSA. The CDR3 sequence: CASRLLTGSVVEAFF. DNA for the CDR3: TGTGCCAGCAGACTTTTGACGGGGTCGGTGGTCGAGGCTTTCTTT.

The chain uses TRBV9 and TRBJ2-7; 9 nucleotides line up with TRBD2. With 0 bases clipped from V and 3 bases from J, the junction kept 7 bases outside the gene matches. The germline gives CDR1 SGDLS, CDR2 YYNGEE. The length of the CDR3 is 16 residues. CDR3 region: CASSVEAGGGDYEQYF. CDR3 nucleotide sequence: TGTGCCAGCAGCGTAGAGGCCGGCGGGGGGGACTACGAGCAGTACTTC.

The DNA of the CDR3 is TGTGCCAGCAGCGTCGGACAGGGAACCAATGAGCAGTTCTTC. It encodes CASSVGQGTNEQFF. The J gene is TRBJ2-1, the V gene TRBV9, with 8 bases lining up with TRBD1. Germline V gene data show CDR1 as SGDLS and CDR2 as YYNGEE. This CDR3 region has 14 residues. J was trimmed by 6 bases and V by 2 bases; bases with no gene match: 4.

The chain combines TRBV3-1 (or the pseudogene TRBV3-2) with TRBJ2-1; 8 nucleotides agree with TRBD1. The CDR3 extends over 15 amino acids. V gave up 4 bases and J gave up 5 bases; unmatched junction bases: 7. Germline V gene sequence: CDR1 LGHDT, CDR2 YNNKEL (reference sequence). DNA for the CDR3: TGTGCCAGCAGCCCTCGGACAGGGAAAGACAATGAGCAGTTCTTC. Translation gives CASSPRTGKDNEQFF.

This clone was detected only a few times. The V gene is TRBV30, the J gene TRBJ2-7; D uncertain. CDR1 and CDR2 from the germline V gene are GTSNPN and SVGIG (reference sequence). Trimming shortened V by 3 bases and J by 6 bases, and 9 bases separated the two germline ends. There are 11 residues in the CDR3. For the CDR3, the DNA is TGTGCCTGGAGCGCGGTTTCCGAGCAGTACTTC. Protein product: CAWSAVSEQYF.

The V gene is TRBV5-1, the J gene TRBJ2-3; D remains unclear. Germline V gene data show CDR1 as SGHRS and CDR2 as YFSETQ. Trimming cost V 0 bases and J 2 bases, with 16 bases left between them. This CDR3 has 17 residues. CDR3 protein: CASSLGLAVGYTDTQYF. The CDR3 DNA follows: TGCGCCAGCAGCTTGGGATTAGCTGTAGGATACACAGATACGCAGTATTTT.

The count of this clone is one. The chain is built from TRBV12-2 and TRBJ2-7; the table calls TRBD1, which could not be checked here. TRBV12-2 is marked as a pseudogene. The CDR3 is 16 amino acids. The CDR3 loop reads CASRLTEGDSTYEQYF. The CDR3 DNA is TGTGCAAGTCGCTTAACCGAAGGGGACAGCACCTACGAGCAGTACTTC.

The chain combines TRBV20-1 with TRBJ1-4; D remains ambiguous. The CDR3 has 11 amino acids. With 5 bases removed from V and 6 bases from J, the gap between germline ends came to 7 bases. In germline, CDR1 is DFQATT, CDR2 SNEGSKA (reference sequence). DNA for the CDR3: TGCAGTGCTGAGGCCGATGAAAAACTGTTTTTT. As protein: CSAEADEKLFF.

The V and J genes are TRBV5-4 and TRBJ1-5; 7 positions agree with TRBD1. V was clipped by 2 bases and J by 5 bases; unmatched bases: 4. Germline V gene lookup returns CDR1 SGHNT and CDR2 YYREEE (reference sequence). This CDR3 spans 14 amino acids. In nucleotides, the CDR3 is TGTGCCAGCAGCTTTCAGGGGGTGGATCAGCCCCAGCATTTT. It specifies CASSFQGVDQPQHF. Full variable domain (remainder filled in from reference TRBV5-4 and TRBJ1-5): ETGVTQSPTHLIKTRGQQVTLRCSSQSGHNTVSWYQQALGQGPQFIFQYYREEENGRGNFPPRFSGLQFPNYSSELNVNALELDDSALYLCASSFQGVDQPQHFGDGTRLSIL.

This clone was recorded a few times. V gene TRBV6-2 or TRBV6-3 combines with J gene TRBJ2-7; a possible D gene is TRBD2 (7 bases). Trimming removed 2 bases at V and 2 bases at J, with 13 bases between. The CDR3 loop spans 15 amino acids. CDR1 MNHEY and CDR2 SVGEGT come from the germline V gene. The CDR3 DNA sequence: TGTGCCAGCAGTTACCGGGGGGCGACGACCTACGAGCAGTACTTC. As protein: CASSYRGATTYEQYF.

J is TRBJ1-5 and V is TRBV30; D might be TRBD1 (6 bases). This CDR3 has 15 residues. Germline CDR1 reads GTSNPN; CDR2 reads SVGIG (reference sequence). The V and J ends lost 4 bases and 8 bases respectively, with 21 bases between them. The CDR3 DNA follows: TGTGCCTGGACACCACAGGGAATATCCTTTGAGCCCCAGCATTTT. This sequence encodes CAWTPQGISFEPQHF.

The V gene is TRBV6-2 or TRBV6-3, the J gene TRBJ1-2, with 10 bases that match TRBD1. Per the germline V gene, CDR1 is MNHEY and CDR2 is SVGEGT. V dropped 5 bases and J dropped 5; count of bases not matched to a gene: 11. The CDR3 sequence is 16 residues long. CDR3 in DNA: TGTGCCAGCAGTCATAACCGGGACAGGGGAAAATATGGCTACACCTTC. It translates to CASSHNRDRGKYGYTF.

This clone showed up just once. This chain uses TRBV7-3 with TRBJ1-5, with 7 positions matching TRBD1. The J segment lost 9 bases and the V segment lost 2 bases, leaving 16 bases of the junction unmatched. CDR3 length: 17 amino acids. Germline assignment: CDR1 SGHTA and CDR2 FQGTGA. CDR3 bases: TGTGCCAGCAGCTTACAGCCGGTAGGGGACAGCGACCTGCCCCAGCATTTT. It codes for CASSLQPVGDSDLPQHF.